The 3 T cell receptor beta chains below all came from one sample that was sequenced in a study of siplizumab effects on memory and regulatory T cells. Profiling relied on immunoSEQ multiplex PCR, and the TCRdb table lists in-frame clones only, not all of them. Here the sample spans about 100,000 clones, 91% being singletons. Sequencing was done on a sample of CD4+ T cells sorted from blood. These receptors came from a human donor in good health. Some clones in this sample may be carry-over from other donors' samples.

The chain employs TRBV18 and TRBJ1-1; no clear D gene. CDR1 and CDR2 (germline): KGHSH, LQKENI. The CDR3 loop spans 13 amino acids. V was shortened by 2 bases and J by 0 bases, with 4 bases between the two germline ends. CDR3 amino acids: CASSPGMNTEAFF. The DNA of the CDR3 is TGTGCCAGCTCACCAGGGATGAACACTGAAGCTTTCTTT.

V usage is TRBV21-1 and J usage is TRBJ1-5; TRBD1 was called by the table and not checked on the DNA. TRBV21-1 is termed a pseudogene. CDR3 length: 19 amino acids. The CDR3 DNA sequence: TGTGCCAGCAGCATGCCGGGACAGGGAGTTTGTGGATACAATCAGCCCCAGCATTTT. As protein: CASSMPGQGVCGYNQPQHF.

This sequence joins TRBV9 and TRBJ2-5; 10 nucleotides align to TRBD2. The CDR3 contains 14 residues. The V gene end was trimmed by 3 bases and the J gene end by 5 bases; junction bases not matched to a gene: 4. The germline CDR1 and CDR2 sequences are SGDLS and YYNGEE. CDR3 DNA sequence: TGTGCCAGCAGCGCCGGGACTAGCGTCGAGACCCAGTACTTC. As protein: CASSAGTSVETQYF.